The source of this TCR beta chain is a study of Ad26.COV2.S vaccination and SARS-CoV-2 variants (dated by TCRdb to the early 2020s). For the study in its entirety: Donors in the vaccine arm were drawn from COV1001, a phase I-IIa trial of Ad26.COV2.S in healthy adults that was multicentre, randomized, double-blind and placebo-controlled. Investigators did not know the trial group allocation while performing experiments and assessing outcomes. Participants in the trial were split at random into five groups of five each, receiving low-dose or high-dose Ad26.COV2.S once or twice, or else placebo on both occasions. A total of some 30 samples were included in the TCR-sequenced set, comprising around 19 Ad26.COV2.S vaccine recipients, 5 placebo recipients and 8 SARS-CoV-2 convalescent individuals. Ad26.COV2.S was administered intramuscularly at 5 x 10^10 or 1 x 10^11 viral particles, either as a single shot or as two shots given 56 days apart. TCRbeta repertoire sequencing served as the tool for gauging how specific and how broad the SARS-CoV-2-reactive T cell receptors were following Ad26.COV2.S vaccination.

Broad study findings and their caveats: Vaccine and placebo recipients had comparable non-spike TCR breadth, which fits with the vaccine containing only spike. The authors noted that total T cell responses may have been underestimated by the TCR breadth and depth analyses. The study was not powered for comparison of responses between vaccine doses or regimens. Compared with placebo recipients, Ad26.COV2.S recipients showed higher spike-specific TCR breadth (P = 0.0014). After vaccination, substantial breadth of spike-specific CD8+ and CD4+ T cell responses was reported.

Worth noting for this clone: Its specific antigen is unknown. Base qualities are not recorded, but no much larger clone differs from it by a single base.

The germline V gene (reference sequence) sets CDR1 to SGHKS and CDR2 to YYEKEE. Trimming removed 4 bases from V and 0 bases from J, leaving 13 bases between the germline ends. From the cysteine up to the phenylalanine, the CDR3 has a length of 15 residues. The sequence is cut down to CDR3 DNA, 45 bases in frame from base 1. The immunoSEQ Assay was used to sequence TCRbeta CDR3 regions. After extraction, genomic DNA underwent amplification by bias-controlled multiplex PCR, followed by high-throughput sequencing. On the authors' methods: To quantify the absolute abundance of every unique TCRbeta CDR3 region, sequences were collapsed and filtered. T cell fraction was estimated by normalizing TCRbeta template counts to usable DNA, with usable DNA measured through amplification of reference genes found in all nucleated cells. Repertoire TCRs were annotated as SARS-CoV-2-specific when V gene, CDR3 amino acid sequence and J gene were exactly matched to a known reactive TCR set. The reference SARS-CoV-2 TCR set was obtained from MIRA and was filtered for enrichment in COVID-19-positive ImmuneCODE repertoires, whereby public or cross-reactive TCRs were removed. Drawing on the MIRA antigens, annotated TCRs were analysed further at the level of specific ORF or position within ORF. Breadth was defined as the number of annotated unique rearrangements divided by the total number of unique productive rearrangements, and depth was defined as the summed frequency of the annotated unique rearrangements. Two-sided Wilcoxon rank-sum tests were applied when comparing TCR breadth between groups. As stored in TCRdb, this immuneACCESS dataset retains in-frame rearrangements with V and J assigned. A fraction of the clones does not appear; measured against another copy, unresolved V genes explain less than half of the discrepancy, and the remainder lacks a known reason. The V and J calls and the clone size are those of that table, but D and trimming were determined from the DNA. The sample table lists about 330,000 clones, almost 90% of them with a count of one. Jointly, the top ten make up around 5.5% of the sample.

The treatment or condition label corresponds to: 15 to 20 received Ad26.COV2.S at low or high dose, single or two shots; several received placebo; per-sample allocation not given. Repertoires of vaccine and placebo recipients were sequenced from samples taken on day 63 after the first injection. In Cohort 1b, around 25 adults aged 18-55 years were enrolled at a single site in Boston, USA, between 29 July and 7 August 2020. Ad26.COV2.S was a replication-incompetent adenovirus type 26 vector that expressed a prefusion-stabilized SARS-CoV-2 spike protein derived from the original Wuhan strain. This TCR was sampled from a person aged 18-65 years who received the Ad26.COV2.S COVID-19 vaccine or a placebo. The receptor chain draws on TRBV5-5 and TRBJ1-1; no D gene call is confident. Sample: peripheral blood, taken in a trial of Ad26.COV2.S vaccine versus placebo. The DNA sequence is TGTGCCAGCAGCGAAGGGTCAGGCTTGAACACTGAAGCTTTCTTT. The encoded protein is CASSEGSGLNTEAFF.